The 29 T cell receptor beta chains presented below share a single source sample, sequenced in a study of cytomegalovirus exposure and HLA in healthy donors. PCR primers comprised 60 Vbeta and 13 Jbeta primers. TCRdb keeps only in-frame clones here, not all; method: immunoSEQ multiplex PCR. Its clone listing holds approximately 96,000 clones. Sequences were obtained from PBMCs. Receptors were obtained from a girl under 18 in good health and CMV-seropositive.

The CDR3 nucleotides are TGTGCCAGCAGTGGGGGCCCTCAAGAGGATTCACCCCTCCACTTT. Its protein is CASSGGPQEDSPLHF. The genes are TRBV2 and TRBJ1-6; D is possibly TRBD1 (5 bases). V was trimmed by 4 bases and J by 8 bases, leaving 15 bases between them. The germline CDR1 and CDR2 sequences are SNHLY and FYNNEI. The CDR3 consists of 15 residues.

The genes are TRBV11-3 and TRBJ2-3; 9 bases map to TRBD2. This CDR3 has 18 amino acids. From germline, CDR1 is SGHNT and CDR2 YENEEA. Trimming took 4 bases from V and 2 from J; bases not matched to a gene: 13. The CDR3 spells CASSSWGEAGGYTDTQYF. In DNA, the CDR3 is TGTGCCAGCAGCTCCTGGGGGGAAGCGGGGGGATACACAGATACGCAGTATTTT.

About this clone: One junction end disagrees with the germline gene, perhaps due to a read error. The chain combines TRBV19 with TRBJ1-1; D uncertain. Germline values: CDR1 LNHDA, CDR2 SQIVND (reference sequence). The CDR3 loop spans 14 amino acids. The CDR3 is CASSIGVLNTEAFF. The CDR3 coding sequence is TGTGCCAGTAGCATAGGAGTCCTGAACACTGAAGCTTTCTTT. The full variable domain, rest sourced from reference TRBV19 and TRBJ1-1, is DGGITQSPKYLFRKEGQNVTLSCEQNLNHDAMYWYRQDPGQGLRLIYYSQIVNDFQKGDIAEGYSVSREKKESFPLTVTSAQKNPTAFYLCASSIGVLNTEAFFGQGTRLTVV.

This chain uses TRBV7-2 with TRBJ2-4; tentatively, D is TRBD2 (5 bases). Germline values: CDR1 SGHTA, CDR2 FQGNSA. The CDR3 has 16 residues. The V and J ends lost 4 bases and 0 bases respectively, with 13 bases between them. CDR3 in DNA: TGTGCCAGCAGCTCCGAACCAGGACTAGCCAAAAACATTCAGTACTTC. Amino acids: CASSSEPGLAKNIQYF.

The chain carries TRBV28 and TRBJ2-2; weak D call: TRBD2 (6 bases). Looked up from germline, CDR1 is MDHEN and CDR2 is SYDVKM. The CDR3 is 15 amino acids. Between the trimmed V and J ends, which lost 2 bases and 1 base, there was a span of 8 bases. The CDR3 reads CASSLGEENTGELFF. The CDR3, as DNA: TGTGCCAGCAGTTTAGGGGAGGAGAACACCGGGGAGCTGTTTTTT.

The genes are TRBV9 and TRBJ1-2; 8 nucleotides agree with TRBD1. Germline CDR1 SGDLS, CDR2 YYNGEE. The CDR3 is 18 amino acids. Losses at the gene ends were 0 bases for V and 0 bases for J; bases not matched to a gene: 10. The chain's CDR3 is CASSVGGQGVQANYGYTF. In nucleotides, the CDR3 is TGTGCCAGCAGCGTAGGCGGACAGGGAGTACAAGCTAACTATGGCTACACCTTC.

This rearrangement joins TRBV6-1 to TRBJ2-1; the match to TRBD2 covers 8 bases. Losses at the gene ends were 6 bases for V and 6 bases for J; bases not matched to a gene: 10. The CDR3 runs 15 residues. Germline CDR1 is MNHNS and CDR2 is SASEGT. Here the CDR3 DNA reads TGTGCCAGCAGGGGACGCCGGGGGGGGTTCAATGAGCAGTTCTTC. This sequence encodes CASRGRRGGFNEQFF.

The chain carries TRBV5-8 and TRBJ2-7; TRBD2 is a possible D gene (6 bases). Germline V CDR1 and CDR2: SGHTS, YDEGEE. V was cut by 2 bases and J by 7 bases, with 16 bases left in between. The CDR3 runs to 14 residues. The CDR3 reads CASSFGVGGREQYV. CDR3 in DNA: TGTGCCAGCAGCTTTGGTGTCGGGGGTCGAGAGCAGTACGTC.

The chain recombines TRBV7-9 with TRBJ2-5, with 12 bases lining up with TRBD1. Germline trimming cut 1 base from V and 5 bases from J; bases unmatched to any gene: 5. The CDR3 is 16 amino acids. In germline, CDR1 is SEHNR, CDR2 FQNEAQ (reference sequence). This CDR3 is CASSLGDRGLWETQYF. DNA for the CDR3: TGTGCCAGCAGCTTAGGGGACAGGGGGCTTTGGGAGACCCAGTACTTC.

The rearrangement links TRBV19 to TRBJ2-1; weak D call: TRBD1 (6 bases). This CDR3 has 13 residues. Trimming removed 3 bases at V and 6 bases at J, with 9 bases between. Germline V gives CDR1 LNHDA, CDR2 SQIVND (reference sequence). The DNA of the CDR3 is TGTGCCAGTAGTATCGGACAGCCCAATGAGCAGTTCTTC. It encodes CASSIGQPNEQFF. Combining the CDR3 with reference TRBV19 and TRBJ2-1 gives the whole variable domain DGGITQSPKYLFRKEGQNVTLSCEQNLNHDAMYWYRQDPGQGLRLIYYSQIVNDFQKGDIAEGYSVSREKKESFPLTVTSAQKNPTAFYLCASSIGQPNEQFFGPGTRLTVL.

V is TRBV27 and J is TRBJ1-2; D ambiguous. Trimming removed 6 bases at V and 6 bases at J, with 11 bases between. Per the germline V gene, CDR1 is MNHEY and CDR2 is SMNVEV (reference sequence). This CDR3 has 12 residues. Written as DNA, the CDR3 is TGTGCCAGCAGGTCAGGATACAATGGCTACACCTTC. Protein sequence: CASRSGYNGYTF.

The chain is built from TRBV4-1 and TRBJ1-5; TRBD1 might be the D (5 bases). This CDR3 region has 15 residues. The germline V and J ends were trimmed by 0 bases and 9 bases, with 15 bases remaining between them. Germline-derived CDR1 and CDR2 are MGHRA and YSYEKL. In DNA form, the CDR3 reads TGCGCCAGCAGCCAAGAGACAGCCCTCGGGTGGCCCCAGCATTTT. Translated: CASSQETALGWPQHF.

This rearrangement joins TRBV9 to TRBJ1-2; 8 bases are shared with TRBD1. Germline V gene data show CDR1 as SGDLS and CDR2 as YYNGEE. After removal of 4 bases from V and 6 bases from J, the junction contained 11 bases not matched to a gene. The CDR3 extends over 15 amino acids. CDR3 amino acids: CASSPPGQEDDGYTF. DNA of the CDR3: TGTGCCAGCAGCCCCCCGGGACAGGAAGATGATGGCTACACCTTC.

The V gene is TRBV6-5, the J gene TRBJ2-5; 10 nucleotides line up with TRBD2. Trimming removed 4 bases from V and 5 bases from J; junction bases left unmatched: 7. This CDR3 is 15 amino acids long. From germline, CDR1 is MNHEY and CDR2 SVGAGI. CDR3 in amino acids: CASSSSGGNLETQYF. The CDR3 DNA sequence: TGTGCCAGCAGTTCTAGCGGGGGAAATCTGGAGACCCAGTACTTC.

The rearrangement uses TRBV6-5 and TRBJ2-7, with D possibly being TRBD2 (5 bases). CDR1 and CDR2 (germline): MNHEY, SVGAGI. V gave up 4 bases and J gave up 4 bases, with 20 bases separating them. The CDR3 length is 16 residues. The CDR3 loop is CASSSPGETLNYEQYF. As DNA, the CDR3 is TGTGCCAGCAGTTCCCCCGGGGAGACGCTCAATTACGAGCAGTACTTC.

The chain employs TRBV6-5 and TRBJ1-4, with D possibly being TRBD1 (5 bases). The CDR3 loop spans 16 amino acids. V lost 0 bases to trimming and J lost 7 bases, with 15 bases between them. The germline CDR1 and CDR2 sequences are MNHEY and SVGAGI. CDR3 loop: CASSYSIWQGGEKLFF. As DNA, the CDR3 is TGTGCCAGCAGTTACTCGATCTGGCAGGGAGGTGAAAAACTGTTTTTT.

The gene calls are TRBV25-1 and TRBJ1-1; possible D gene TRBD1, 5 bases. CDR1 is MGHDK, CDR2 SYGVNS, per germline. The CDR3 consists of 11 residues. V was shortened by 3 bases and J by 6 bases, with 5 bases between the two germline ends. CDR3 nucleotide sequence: TGTGCCAGCAGTGACAGGGCTGAAGCTTTCTTT. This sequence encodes CASSDRAEAFF.

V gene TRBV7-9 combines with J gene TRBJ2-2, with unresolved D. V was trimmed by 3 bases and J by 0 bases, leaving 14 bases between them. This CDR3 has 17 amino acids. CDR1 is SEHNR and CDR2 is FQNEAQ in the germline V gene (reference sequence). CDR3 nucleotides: TGTGCCAGCAGCTTTTTATCTTCGTCCGCGAACACCGGGGAGCTGTTTTTT. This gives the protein CASSFLSSSANTGELFF.

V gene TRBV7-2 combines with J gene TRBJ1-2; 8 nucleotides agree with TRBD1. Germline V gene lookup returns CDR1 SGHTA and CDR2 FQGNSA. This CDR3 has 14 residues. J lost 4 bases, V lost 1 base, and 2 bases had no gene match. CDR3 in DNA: TGTGCCAGCAGCTTAGGACAGGGGACCTATGGCTACACCTTC. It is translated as CASSLGQGTYGYTF.

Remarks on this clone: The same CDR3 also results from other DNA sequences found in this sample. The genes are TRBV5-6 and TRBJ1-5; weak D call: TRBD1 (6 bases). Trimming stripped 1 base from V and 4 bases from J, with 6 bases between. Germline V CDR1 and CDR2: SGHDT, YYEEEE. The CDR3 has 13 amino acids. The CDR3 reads CASSLRGNQPQHF. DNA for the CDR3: TGTGCCAGCAGCTTGAGGGGGAATCAGCCCCAGCATTTT. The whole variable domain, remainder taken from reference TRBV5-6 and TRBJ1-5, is DAGVTQSPTHLIKTRGQQVTLRCSPKSGHDTVSWYQQALGQGPQFIFQYYEEEERQRGNFPDRFSGHQFPNYSSELNVNALLLGDSALYLCASSLRGNQPQHFGDGTRLSIL.

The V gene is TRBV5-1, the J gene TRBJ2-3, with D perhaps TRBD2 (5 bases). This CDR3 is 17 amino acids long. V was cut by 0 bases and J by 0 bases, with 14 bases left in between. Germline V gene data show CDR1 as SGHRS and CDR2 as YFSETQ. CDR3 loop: CASSLASAGRSTDTQYF. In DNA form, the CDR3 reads TGCGCCAGCAGCTTGGCCTCGGCGGGCCGCAGCACAGATACGCAGTATTTT. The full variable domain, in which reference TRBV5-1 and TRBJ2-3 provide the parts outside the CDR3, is KAGVTQTPRYLIKTRGQQVTLSCSPISGHRSVSWYQQTPGQGLQFLFEYFSETQRNKGNFPGRFSGRQFSNSRSEMNVSTLELGDSALYLCASSLASAGRSTDTQYFGPGTRLTVL.

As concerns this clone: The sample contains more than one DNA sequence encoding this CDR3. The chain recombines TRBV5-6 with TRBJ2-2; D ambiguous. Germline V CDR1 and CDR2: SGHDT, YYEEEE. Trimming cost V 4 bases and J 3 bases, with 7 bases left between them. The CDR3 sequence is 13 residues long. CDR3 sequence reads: CASSPDYTGELFF. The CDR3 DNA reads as TGTGCCAGCAGCCCAGACTACACCGGGGAGCTGTTTTTT.

The CDR3 DNA follows: TGTGCCAGCAGGGCACCGTGGCGGGACAGGGGGCAAAACATTCAGTACTTC. Translated: CASRAPWRDRGQNIQYF. The chain recombines TRBV2 with TRBJ2-4; 12 nucleotides match TRBD1. The CDR3 extends over 17 amino acids. Unmatched junction bases numbered 11, after V lost 6 bases and J lost 5 bases. The germline V gene has CDR1 SNHLY and CDR2 FYNNEI.

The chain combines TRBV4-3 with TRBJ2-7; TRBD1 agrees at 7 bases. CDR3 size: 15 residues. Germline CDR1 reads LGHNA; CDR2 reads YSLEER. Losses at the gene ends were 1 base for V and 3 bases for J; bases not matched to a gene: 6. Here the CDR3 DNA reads TGCGCCAGCAGCCAAGTATTTCAGGGGGTCTACGAGCAGTACTTC. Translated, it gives CASSQVFQGVYEQYF.

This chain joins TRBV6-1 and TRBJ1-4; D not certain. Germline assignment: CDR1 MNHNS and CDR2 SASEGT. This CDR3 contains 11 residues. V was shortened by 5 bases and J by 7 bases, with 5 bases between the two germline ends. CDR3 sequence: CASSSGEKLFF. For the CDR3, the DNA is TGTGCCAGCAGTTCGGGTGAAAAACTGTTTTTT.

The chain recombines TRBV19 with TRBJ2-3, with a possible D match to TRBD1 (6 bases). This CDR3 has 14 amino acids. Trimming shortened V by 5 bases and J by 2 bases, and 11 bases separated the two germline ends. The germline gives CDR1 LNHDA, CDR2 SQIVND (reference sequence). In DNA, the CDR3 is TGTGCCAGTAGTGCCGGGACATACACAGATACGCAGTATTTT. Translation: CASSAGTYTDTQYF.

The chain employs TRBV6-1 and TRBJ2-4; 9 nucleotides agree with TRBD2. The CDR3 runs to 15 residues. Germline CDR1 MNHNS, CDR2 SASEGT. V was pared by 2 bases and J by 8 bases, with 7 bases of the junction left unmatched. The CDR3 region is CASSEFGGGADIQYF. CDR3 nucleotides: TGTGCCAGCAGTGAATTTGGCGGGGGGGCGGACATTCAGTACTTC.

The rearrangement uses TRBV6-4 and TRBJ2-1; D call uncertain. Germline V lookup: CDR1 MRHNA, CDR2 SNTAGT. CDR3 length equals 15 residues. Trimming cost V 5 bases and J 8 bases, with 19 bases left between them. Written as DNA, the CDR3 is TGTGCCAGCAGTCCTGGAGTCACATCGTGGGATGAGCAGTTCTTC. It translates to CASSPGVTSWDEQFF.

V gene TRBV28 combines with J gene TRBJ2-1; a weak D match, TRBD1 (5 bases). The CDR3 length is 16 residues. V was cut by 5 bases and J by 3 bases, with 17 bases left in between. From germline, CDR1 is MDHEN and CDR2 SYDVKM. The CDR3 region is CASSRQQGENYNEQFF. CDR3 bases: TGTGCCAGCAGTCGCCAGCAGGGCGAGAACTACAATGAGCAGTTCTTC. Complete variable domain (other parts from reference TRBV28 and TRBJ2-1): DVKVTQSSRYLVKRTGEKVFLECVQDMDHENMFWYRQDPGLGLRLIYFSYDVKMKEKGDIPEGYSVSREKKERFSLILESASTNQTSMYLCASSRQQGENYNEQFFGPGTRLTVL.